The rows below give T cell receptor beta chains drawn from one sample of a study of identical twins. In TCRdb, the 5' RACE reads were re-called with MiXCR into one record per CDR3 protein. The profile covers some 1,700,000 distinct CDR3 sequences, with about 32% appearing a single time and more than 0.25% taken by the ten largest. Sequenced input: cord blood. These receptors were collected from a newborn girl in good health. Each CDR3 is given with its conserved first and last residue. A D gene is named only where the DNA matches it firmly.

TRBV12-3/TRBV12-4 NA CASSPTAPYNEQYF
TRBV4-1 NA CASSLLGVNYGYTF
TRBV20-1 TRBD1 CSPWDRSNYGYTF
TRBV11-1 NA CASRGYLKTQYF
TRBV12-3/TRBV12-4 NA CASRRRSNQPQHF
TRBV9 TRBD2 CASSVGGLATETQFF
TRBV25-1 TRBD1 CAGSALTGAEQYF
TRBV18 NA CASSLLGIDIQYF
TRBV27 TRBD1 CASSTYLGTGFNYGYTF
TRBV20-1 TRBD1 CSAREGQAREKLFF